This TCR beta chain originates from a study of cytomegalovirus exposure and HLA in healthy donors. Study-level points and caveats: Reportedly, HLA-A and HLA-B alleles of most subjects were accurately predicted from TCR beta. In a later analysis, productive TCRs from donors in an Asian-associated ancestry cluster reportedly carried fewer N-insertions than the cohort mean. Sequencing likely produced, as an artifact, a cluster of highly shared sequence variants. In vitro confirmation showed three CMV-associated chains to be CMV antigen specific.

On this clone itself: Antigen specificity is unknown. In the same sample, other DNA sequences code for this CDR3.

Primers included in the PCR were 60 Vbeta and 13 Jbeta primers. TCRdb's table, derived via immunoSEQ multiplex PCR, lists solely in-frame clones and lacks some. The sample lists approximately 150,000 clones; more than 65% were seen once. The receptor's source is a man aged 50 to 59 in good health and CMV-seropositive. Material for sequencing was PBMCs.

The CDR3 sequence: CASSPGTDYNEQFF. The CDR3 DNA is TGCGCCAGCAGCCCCGGGACAGACTACAATGAGCAGTTCTTC. The genes are TRBV5-1 and TRBJ2-1, with 7 bases aligning to TRBD1. The CDR3 extends over 14 amino acids. Germline assignment: CDR1 SGHRS and CDR2 YFSETQ. The junction had 4 bases not matched to a gene; V was cut back by 4 bases and J by 3 bases.